This TCR beta chain was sequenced during a study of PD-1 blockade in classical Hodgkin lymphoma. Findings and limits, study-wide: Any patient who commenced nivolumab under 1 year after ASCT was excluded. The study found that TCR diversity rose significantly by C4D1 in CD4+ but not CD8+ cells.

Time point noted: cycle 4 day 1 (C4D1), after about 6 weeks of nivolumab. All the patients suffered relapse after autologous stem cell transplantation, and brentuximab vedotin exposure differed. Best responses fell into complete response, partial response or progressive disease. Assay: immunoSEQ multiplex PCR; the TCRdb copy retains only in-frame clones and omits some. The sample lists several thousand clones; 87% were seen once. V shed 3 bases and J 5 bases; nucleotides not matched to a gene: 9. Germline loops: CDR1 MNHEY, CDR2 SVGAGI. This CDR3 comprises 16 residues. Comments on this clone: Its antigen remains unidentified.

The clonotype was recovered from a human donor with classical Hodgkin lymphoma. V gene TRBV6-5 combines with J gene TRBJ2-3; 9 nucleotides agree with TRBD1. This material consisted of peripheral blood mononuclear cells (PBMCs), taken before the fourth cycle of nivolumab. The CDR3 spells CASSYQGTGSRDTQYF. CDR3 nucleotide sequence: TGTGCCAGCAGTTATCAAGGGACAGGGAGTCGAGATACGCAGTATTTT.